These 8 T cell receptor beta chains came from one sample sequenced in a study of CD8+ T cells in alopecia areata. Using CD4, CD8alpha, NKG2D, NKG2ACE and other markers, pooled cutaneous lymph node cells were sorted. Sequencing relied on a cDNA template that was reverse transcribed from extracted RNA. Clones were sequenced by immunoSEQ multiplex PCR, and TCRdb holds only the in-frame ones, with some missing. The sample presents 200,000 to 300,000 clones, none singletons. The sample taken for sequencing was CD4+ T cells sorted from a lymph node. The receptor set was obtained from a C3H/HeJ mouse with alopecia areata. The MHC haplotype of the strain is H2-k.

This clone has only a few counts. The gene names given are mouse names. The sequence runs out 4 residues before the end of the CDR3; the remainder is reconstructed from the germline J gene. The V call is TRBV13-2, the J call TRBJ2-1, with 9 bases lining up with TRBD1. V shed 2 bases and J 4 bases; nucleotides not matched to a gene: 4. The CDR3 length is 15 residues. CDR1 is NNHNN, CDR2 SYGAGS, per germline (reference sequence). CDR3 DNA (partial): TGTGCCAGCGGTGACCTGACAGGGGGGTATGCT. It codes for CASGDLTGGYA. The CDR3 in full is CASGDLTGGYAEQFF.

This clone occurred a few times. Gene names refer to mouse genes. Read sequence stops 4 residues before the CDR3 end, and the germline J gene provides the missing end. The genes are TRBV13-2 and TRBJ1-2; D is perhaps TRBD1 (6 bases). The germline V gene has CDR1 NNHNN and CDR2 SYGAGS (reference sequence). V was clipped by 0 bases and J by 0 bases, with 12 bases between them. This CDR3 region has 16 residues. Incomplete CDR3 DNA: TGTGCCAGCGGTGATGCCGGGGGACAAGCAAACTCC. Its translation is CASGDAGGQANS. The whole CDR3 is CASGDAGGQANSDYTF.

This clone was counted only a few times. The gene names given are mouse names. The sequence runs out 4 residues before the end of the CDR3; the remainder is reconstructed from the germline J gene. The rearrangement joins TRBV13-1 to TRBJ2-1; TRBD2 matches 10 bases. Per the germline V gene, CDR1 is NSHNY and CDR2 is SYGAGN. The CDR3 is 14 amino acids. The V segment lost 5 bases and the J segment 6 bases; nucleotides outside the gene matches: 5. CDR3 sequence: CASRPTGGVAEQFF. The sequenced part of the CDR3 DNA is TGTGCCAGCAGGCCAACTGGGGGGGTTGCT.

This clone came up a few times. The gene symbols are mouse symbols. The sequence runs out 4 residues before the end of the CDR3; the remainder is reconstructed from the germline J gene. The sample holds other DNA sequences that translate to the same CDR3. The V call is TRBV17, the J call TRBJ2-1, with TRBD1 matching 7 bases. The CDR3 sequence is 12 residues long. V shed 8 bases and J 3 bases; nucleotides not matched to a gene: 1. Per germline, CDR1 MNHDT and CDR2 YYDKIL. Partial CDR3 DNA: TGTGCTAGCCGACAGGGCTATGCT. It yields the protein CASRQGYA. The whole CDR3 protein is CASRQGYAEQFF.

About this clone: These gene names are mouse names. Sequencing ends 4 residues short of the CDR3 end; the germline J gene provides the rest. This chain uses TRBV1 with TRBJ2-1, with 8 bases identical to TRBD2. The CDR3 is 16 amino acids. The germline CDR1 and CDR2 sequences are NSQYPW and LRSPGD (reference sequence). V dropped 3 bases and J dropped 3; count of bases not matched to a gene: 7. This CDR3 reads CTCSAHPLGVYAEQFF. The CDR3 DNA, read in part, is TGCACCTGCAGTGCCCATCCACTGGGGGTCTATGCT.

Comment on this clone: The gene names given are mouse names. The sequenced fragment ends 3 residues before the CDR3 boundary, so the rest is inferred from the germline J gene. The V and J genes are TRBV19 and TRBJ1-6; D is unresolved. TRBJ1-6 is known as an ORF, though its function is uncertain. Germline V CDR1 and CDR2: FNHDT, SITEND (reference sequence). V was shortened by 4 bases and J by 8 bases, with 10 bases between the two germline ends. This CDR3 comprises 13 residues. The CDR3 loop is CASSRRVDSPLYF. The sequenced part of the CDR3 DNA is TGTGCCAGCAGTCGGAGGGTTGATTCGCCC.

This clone was counted only a few times. Mouse gene names and germline throughout. The read is 4 residues too short to cover the CDR3 end, so that end is filled in from the germline J gene. This same CDR3 is encoded by further DNA sequences in the sample. The chain links TRBV1 to TRBJ2-3; TRBD2 agrees at 8 bases. The V gene's germline CDR1 is NSQYPW and CDR2 LRSPGD (reference sequence). V shed 4 bases, J shed 0 bases, and the junction held 3 bases outside the gene matches. CDR3 size: 15 residues. CDR3 protein: CTCSGDWGSAETLYF. CDR3 DNA, as far as it was read: TGCACCTGCAGTGGCGACTGGGGTAGTGCAGAA.

This clone has a handful of counts. The gene names here belong to mouse. The sequence runs out 4 residues before the end of the CDR3; the remainder is reconstructed from the germline J gene. V gene TRBV19 combines with J gene TRBJ2-7, with 9 bases identical to TRBD2. Unmatched junction bases numbered 5, after V lost 5 bases and J lost 2 bases. Looked up from germline, CDR1 is FNHDT and CDR2 is SITEND (reference sequence). The CDR3 loop spans 14 amino acids. The chain's CDR3 is CASSRTGAAYEQYF. The sequenced CDR3 bases are TGTGCCAGCAGCAGGACTGGGGCCGCCTAT.